Listed here are 23 T cell receptor beta chains from one sample, sequenced in a study of breast tumors, draining lymph nodes, adjacent tissues. TCRdb recomputed calls from the multiplex PCR reads with MiXCR, one row per CDR3 protein. Found here are around 140,000 distinct CDR3 sequences, under 25% of them singletons; the top ten hold approximately 2.7%. Samples came from axillary lymph nodes draining the breast cancer. Sequenced: axillary lymph node tissue. Receptor source: a female donor with breast cancer. Some clones in this sample may be carry-over from other donors' samples.

This clonotype has a handful of counts. This chain connects TRBV28 to TRBJ2-5; either TRBD1 or TRBD2 may supply D (5 bases each). Between the trimmed V and J ends, which lost 5 bases and 5 bases, there was a span of 18 bases. This CDR3 spans 15 amino acids. CDR1 and CDR2 from the germline V gene are MDHEN and SYDVKM. The CDR3 sequence is CASSGRDHLWETQYF. The CDR3 DNA reads as TGTGCCAGCAGTGGACGGGACCACCTATGGGAGACCCAGTACTTC.

As to this clonotype: This may arise from a read error, as a much more abundant clone is one base away. The rearrangement uses TRBV4-2 and TRBJ2-7; 9 bases are shared with TRBD1. The CDR3 sequence is 14 residues long. CDR1 and CDR2 from the germline V gene are LGHNA and YNFKEQ. The CDR3 bases are TGTGCCAGCAGCCTCCGGACAGGGGCCTACGAGCGGTACTTC. Translation: CASSLRTGAYERYF.

This clonotype was picked up many times. V is TRBV5-1 and J is TRBJ2-7, with TRBD2 identical over 13 bases. V trimming: 4 bases; J trimming: 6 bases; junction bases outside the gene matches: 4. The CDR3 extends over 14 amino acids. Per the germline V gene, CDR1 is SGHRS and CDR2 is YFSETQ. The CDR3 region has the DNA TGCGCCAGCAGCCAAGGACTAGCGGGAGCCGAGCAGTACTTC. It encodes CASSQGLAGAEQYF. The variable domain in full, completed from reference TRBV5-1 and TRBJ2-7, reads KAGVTQTPRYLIKTRGQQVTLSCSPISGHRSVSWYQQTPGQGLQFLFEYFSETQRNKGNFPGRFSGRQFSNSRSEMNVSTLELGDSALYLCASSQGLAGAEQYFGPGTRLTVT.

This rearrangement joins TRBV30 to TRBJ2-1; D gene uncertain. The germline V gene encodes CDR1 GTSNPN and CDR2 SVGIG (reference sequence). The V end lost 2 bases, the J end lost 9 bases, and 17 bases lay between the germline ends. The length of the CDR3 is 14 residues. The chain's CDR3 is CAWSRVTTGSEQFF. DNA of the CDR3: TGTGCCTGGAGTCGGGTCACAACGGGCAGTGAGCAGTTCTTC.

In the case of this clonotype: This CDR3 is missing its conserved last phenylalanine or tryptophan, likely due to a read error. The CDR3 DNA reads TGTGCCAGCAGTTACTCTCGGGACGGATTTAACTATGGCTACACCATC. Translation gives CASSYSRDGFNYGYTI. The chain uses TRBV6-5 and TRBJ1-2; D may be TRBD1 (5 bases). CDR3 length equals 16 residues. The germline CDR1 and CDR2 sequences are MNHEY and SVGAGI. The V gene lost 0 bases and the J gene lost 1 base, with 12 bases spanning the gap.

This clonotype was seen at least ten times. The gene calls are TRBV24-1 and TRBJ2-5; 7 nucleotides line up with TRBD2. This CDR3 is 15 amino acids long. Trimming cost V 7 bases and J 4 bases; bases outside gene matches: 11. From germline, CDR1 is KGHDR and CDR2 SFDVKD. This CDR3 reads CATSSFGGVGETQYF. In DNA form, the CDR3 reads TGTGCCACCAGCTCCTTTGGGGGGGTAGGAGAGACCCAGTACTTC.

This clonotype was seen at least ten times. The CDR3 sequence: CAINNRGQGTDEQYF. The CDR3 nucleotides read TGTGCCATCAACAACAGGGGACAGGGAACGGACGAGCAGTACTTC. This chain connects TRBV10-3 to TRBJ2-7; 9 nucleotides line up with TRBD1. The germline gives CDR1 ENHRY, CDR2 SYGVKD. V shed 7 bases and J 5 bases; nucleotides not matched to a gene: 12. This CDR3 is 15 amino acids long.

This clonotype appeared many times. The genes are TRBV20-1 and TRBJ2-1; TRBD2 matches at 14 bases. Germline V gene sequence: CDR1 DFQATT, CDR2 SNEGSKA (reference sequence). Germline trimming cut 4 bases from V and 12 bases from J; bases unmatched to any gene: 14. The CDR3 is made up of 16 amino acids. The CDR3 reads CSATKGGTSGSRGQFF. In DNA, the CDR3 is TGCAGTGCTACCAAGGGAGGGACTAGCGGGAGTAGGGGGCAGTTCTTC.

This clonotype was counted many times. In nucleotides, the CDR3 is TGTGCCTGGAGTCCCCAGGGACTAGCCGCGGACAATGAGCAGTTCTTC. As protein: CAWSPQGLAADNEQFF. The chain recombines TRBV30 with TRBJ2-1; 9 bases are a match to TRBD2. Germline V CDR1 and CDR2: GTSNPN, SVGIG (reference sequence). Trimming removed 2 bases from V and 5 bases from J; junction bases left unmatched: 10. This CDR3 spans 16 amino acids.

The chain combines TRBV5-6 with TRBJ2-7, with TRBD1 matching over 7 bases. The CDR3 contains 13 residues. Trimming cost V 3 bases and J 3 bases; bases outside gene matches: 3. Germline CDR1 reads SGHDT; CDR2 reads YYEEEE. CDR3 region: CASSSAGGYEQYF. The DNA for the CDR3 is TGTGCCAGCAGCTCCGCAGGGGGCTACGAGCAGTACTTC.

This clonotype showed up many times. This chain joins TRBV19 and TRBJ1-5; possible D gene TRBD1, 6 bases. Deletions cut 4 bases from V and 2 bases from J, with 12 bases between. There are 15 residues in the CDR3. The germline CDR1 and CDR2 sequences are LNHDA and SQIVND (reference sequence). CDR3 sequence reads: CASSSAGQRNQPQHF. The CDR3 DNA reads as TGTGCCAGTAGTAGCGCGGGACAACGCAATCAGCCCCAGCATTTT.

The rearrangement uses TRBV5-1 and TRBJ2-1; D is uncertain. The germline CDR1 and CDR2 sequences are SGHRS and YFSETQ. V lost 3 bases and J lost 7, with 17 bases in between. The CDR3 extends over 15 amino acids. This chain's CDR3 is CASSSEASDLNEQFF. The CDR3 nucleotides read TGCGCCAGCAGCTCCGAGGCCTCTGATCTAAATGAGCAGTTCTTC.

This clonotype was detected many times. The chain recombines TRBV15 with TRBJ2-2, with a possible D match to TRBD2 (5 bases). The V gene lost 5 bases and the J gene lost 0 bases, with 13 bases spanning the gap. Germline CDR1 and CDR2: LNHNV and YYDKDF (reference sequence). CDR3 length equals 16 residues. CDR3 DNA sequence: TGTGCCACCAGCGATCGGGGAGAAGCGAACACCGGGGAGCTGTTTTTT. Translating gives CATSDRGEANTGELFF.

This clonotype was recorded many times. V gene TRBV5-6 combines with J gene TRBJ2-3; 12 nucleotides match TRBD2. Germline loops: CDR1 SGHDT, CDR2 YYEEEE. The CDR3 loop spans 16 amino acids. The J segment lost 1 base and the V segment lost 4 bases, leaving 4 bases of the junction unmatched. CDR3 sequence: CASSRRLAGGTDTQYF. The CDR3 DNA reads as TGTGCCAGCAGCAGACGACTAGCGGGAGGCACAGATACGCAGTATTTT.

The V and J genes are TRBV19 and TRBJ2-2, with 10 bases aligning to TRBD2. V dropped 7 bases and J dropped 6; count of bases not matched to a gene: 8. CDR1 is LNHDA, CDR2 SQIVND, per germline (reference sequence). The CDR3 contains 15 residues. CDR3 DNA: TGTGCCAGTACCCCAGCGGGAGGGATCTCCGGGGAGCTGTTTTTT. Its translation is CASTPAGGISGELFF. Based on the CDR3 plus reference TRBV19 and TRBJ2-2, the full variable domain is DGGITQSPKYLFRKEGQNVTLSCEQNLNHDAMYWYRQDPGQGLRLIYYSQIVNDFQKGDIAEGYSVSREKKESFPLTVTSAQKNPTAFYLCASTPAGGISGELFFGEGSRLTVL.

This clonotype occurred a few times. It may be a read error: a sequence one base away is much more abundant. The chain uses TRBV20-1 and TRBJ2-1; D might be TRBD2 (7 bases). Germline V gene sequence: CDR1 DFQATT, CDR2 SNEGSKA (reference sequence). The CDR3 is made up of 16 amino acids. The CDR3 region has the DNA TGCAGTGCCCTTGGGGCGGGGGCCCGCTCCTACGATGAGCAGTTCTTC. It translates to CSALGAGARSYDEQFF.

This clonotype was seen a handful of times. The chain uses TRBV11-2 and TRBJ1-5; maybe TRBD1 (5 bases). The CDR3 sequence is 15 residues long. Germline V gene sequence: CDR1 SGHAT, CDR2 FQNNGV. Trimming shortened V by 5 bases and J by 3 bases, and 14 bases separated the two germline ends. This chain's CDR3 is CASSLTDTTNQPQHF. Written as DNA, the CDR3 is TGTGCCAGCAGCCTAACGGACACGACCAATCAGCCCCAGCATTTT.

This clonotype was recorded at least ten times. The chain couples TRBV11-2 to TRBJ2-7; 10 nucleotides agree with TRBD2. With 5 bases clipped from V and 7 bases from J, the junction kept 14 bases outside the gene matches. The CDR3 is 16 residues long. The germline CDR1 and CDR2 sequences are SGHAT and FQNNGV. The CDR3 coding sequence is TGTGCCAGCAGCAAAAAGACTAGCGGGCCCTTTGGGGAGCAGTACTTC. Residues: CASSKKTSGPFGEQYF.

The chain has TRBV27 and TRBJ2-1; D gene ambiguous. Germline V gene data show CDR1 as MNHEY and CDR2 as SMNVEV (reference sequence). There are 13 residues in the CDR3. Trimming cost V 3 bases and J 7 bases, with 10 bases left between them. CDR3 DNA: TGTGCCAGCAGTTTGATCGGTCAAAATGAGCAGTTCTTC. This sequence encodes CASSLIGQNEQFF.

J is TRBJ2-6 and V is TRBV7-2; D unclear. The CDR3 length is 14 residues. Germline V gene data show CDR1 as SGHTA and CDR2 as FQGNSA. V was trimmed by 6 bases and J by 0 bases, leaving 6 bases between them. CDR3 in DNA: TGTGCCAGCAGTCAGAACTCTGGGGCCAACGTCCTGACTTTC. Translated: CASSQNSGANVLTF.

This clonotype was observed at least ten times. The V gene is TRBV11-3, the J gene TRBJ2-3, with D maybe TRBD2 (5 bases). CDR3 size: 14 residues. Germline V gives CDR1 SGHNT, CDR2 YENEEA. Deletions cut 3 bases from V and 4 bases from J, with 11 bases between. CDR3 residues: CASSFRGTSDTQYF. The CDR3 nucleotides read TGTGCCAGCAGCTTCCGGGGTACATCAGATACGCAGTATTTT.

The table lists this clonotype with many counts. The DNA for the CDR3 is TGTGCCAGCAGCTTAGGGCCGGAAGGGACCCAGTACTTC. It specifies CASSLGPEGTQYF. This chain uses TRBV7-2 with TRBJ2-5; no definite D call. Trimming took off 1 base at V and 7 bases at J, with 10 bases between the two ends. The CDR3 sequence is 13 residues long. Germline CDR1 SGHTA, CDR2 FQGNSA.

In its sample, this clonotype was seen many times. The chain has TRBV19 and TRBJ2-3; TRBD2 matches 15 bases. The CDR3 runs 17 residues. Trimming removed 3 bases from V and 4 bases from J; junction bases left unmatched: 5. From germline, CDR1 is LNHDA and CDR2 SQIVND (reference sequence). The CDR3 region is CASSIWGTSGRPDTQYF. Written as DNA, the CDR3 is TGTGCCAGTAGTATTTGGGGGACTAGCGGGAGGCCAGATACGCAGTATTTT.